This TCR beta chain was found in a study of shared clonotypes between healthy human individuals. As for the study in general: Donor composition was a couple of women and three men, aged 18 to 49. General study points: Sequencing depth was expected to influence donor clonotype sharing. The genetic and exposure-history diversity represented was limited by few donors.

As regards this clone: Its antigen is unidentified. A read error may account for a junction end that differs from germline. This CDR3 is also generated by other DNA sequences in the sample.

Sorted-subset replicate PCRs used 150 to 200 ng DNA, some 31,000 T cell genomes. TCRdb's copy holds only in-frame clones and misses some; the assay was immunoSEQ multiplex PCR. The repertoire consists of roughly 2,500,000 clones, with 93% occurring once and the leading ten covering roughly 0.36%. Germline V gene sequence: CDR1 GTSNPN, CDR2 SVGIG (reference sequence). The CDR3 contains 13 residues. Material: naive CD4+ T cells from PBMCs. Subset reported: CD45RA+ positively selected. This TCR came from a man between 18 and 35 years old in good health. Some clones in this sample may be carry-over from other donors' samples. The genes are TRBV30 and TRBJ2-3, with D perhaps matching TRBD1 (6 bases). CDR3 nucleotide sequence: TGTGCCTGGAGAGGCAGGGGCACTGATACGCAGTATTTT. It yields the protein CAWRGRGTDTQYF. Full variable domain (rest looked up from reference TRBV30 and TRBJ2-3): SQTIHQWPATLVQPVGSPLSLECTVEGTSNPNLYWYRQAAGRGLQLLFYSVGIGQISSEVPQNLSASRPQDRQFILSSKKLLLSDSGFYLCAWRGRGTDTQYFGPGTRLTVL.